This T cell receptor (beta chain) was captured in a study of T cell changes during pregnancy in multiple sclerosis. Clones were read by immunoSEQ multiplex PCR, and TCRdb kept only the in-frame ones, dropping some. The data show about 64,000 clones, with just under 95% seen just once and roughly 1.4% held by the top ten. The CDR3 sequence is 18 residues long. Germline values: CDR1 MGHRA, CDR2 YSYEKL. V gave up 0 bases and J gave up 0 bases; unmatched junction bases: 9. This chain links TRBV4-1 with TRBJ2-5, with 8 bases lining up with TRBD2. The source of this sequence is a female donor with multiple sclerosis, enrolled in a pregnancy study. This sample comprised peripheral blood, obtained in the second trimester of pregnancy. CDR3 DNA sequence: TGCGCCAGCAGCCAAGAGGGGACCGGGACTAGATACCAAGAGACCCAGTACTTC. Translation gives CASSQEGTGTRYQETQYF.